This T cell receptor beta chain was identified in a study of CD8 T cells in ankylosing spondylitis. Study results and caveats: The study identified a TCR beta motif of under ten highly homologous variants that appeared characteristic of ankylosing spondylitis blood. Previous work reported some of these motif variants in the synovial fluid and blood of reactive arthritis. In peripheral blood, disease-linked CD8+ clones occurred at relatively low frequencies. Reportedly, significant enrichment of disease-linked clones occurred in matched ankylosing spondylitis synovial fluid.

Worth noting for this clonotype: Its antigen is unidentified.

V was cut by 2 bases and J by 0 bases, with 9 bases left in between. The CDR3 length is 14 residues. Germline V gene data show CDR1 as SGHDT and CDR2 as YYEEEE. Using quantitative 5'-RACE with molecular barcodes, the authors made TCR beta libraries. TCRdb reanalysed the 5' RACE reads using MiXCR and keeps one entry per CDR3 protein. The data show almost 400,000 distinct CDR3 sequences, approximately 20% seen once. V usage is TRBV5-6 and J usage is TRBJ2-7; maybe TRBD2 (6 bases). Sample: blood, either unsorted or a sorted T cell fraction (not recorded which). This TCR derives from a male donor with ankylosing spondylitis. In DNA, the CDR3 is TGTGCCAGCAGCTTTAGCGGATACTCCTACGAGCAGTACTTC. It codes for CASSFSGYSYEQYF.